This T cell receptor beta chain was identified during a study of blood T cells in healthy people across ages. V shed 9 bases and J shed 4 bases, with 13 bases lying between them. The CDR3 loop spans 13 amino acids. Combining a sample-barcoded 5' primer with a J-beta primer mix, a second PCR ran for roughly 7 to 12 cycles. TCRdb re-analysed the 5' RACE reads in MiXCR, keeping a single row per CDR3 protein. The table lists some 850,000 distinct CDR3 sequences, 20% to 30% of them singletons. This same sample was also taken into another study, of T cells of mothers and their children.

Sample: blood. The sequence derives from a boy between 10 and 17 years old in good health. The chain couples TRBV12-3 or TRBV12-4 to TRBJ2-1, with TRBD1 as a possible D gene (6 bases). CDR3 in DNA: TGTGCCAGACAGGGTTCCTCTTACAATGAGCAGTTCTTC. It is translated as CARQGSSYNEQFF.